This T cell receptor (beta chain) was sequenced in a study of T cells after yellow fever vaccination. The V gene end was trimmed by 8 bases and the J gene end by 14 bases; junction bases not matched to a gene: 26. The CDR3 is 17 amino acids. In germline, CDR1 is LNHDA, CDR2 SQIVND (reference sequence). TCRdb reprocessed the 5' RACE reads via MiXCR and lists one record per CDR3 protein. The top ten clones hold 15% of a sample with hundreds of thousands of distinct CDR3 sequences, more than 9% of them seen once. The sequence derives from a young man who received the YFV17D yellow fever vaccine. The material was PBMCs, obtained on the day of the yellow fever booster vaccination. This chain connects TRBV19 to TRBJ2-1; 8 nucleotides match TRBD1. Here the CDR3 reads CASRDRFSTGERENEFF. The CDR3 DNA reads as TGTGCCAGTCGAGATAGGTTCTCGACAGGGGAAAGAGAGAATGAGTTCTTC.